This is a list of T cell receptor beta chains from one sample in a study of shared clonotypes between healthy human individuals. Clones were sequenced by immunoSEQ multiplex PCR, and TCRdb holds only the in-frame ones, with some missing. Here the sample spans roughly 1,100,000 clones, roughly 70% being singletons. Sequences were obtained from memory CD4+ T cells sorted from blood. The receptors derive from a man younger than 30 in good health. The CDR3 runs from the conserved cysteine through the conserved F or W.

v_gene: TRBV7-2
len: 14
CDR3aa: CASRIPGSNQPQHF

v_gene: TRBV7-2
len: 15
CDR3aa: CASSPVRGSLYEQYF

v_gene: TRBV7-9
len: 16
CDR3aa: CASSRVSGTNTGELFF

v_gene: TRBV6-5
len: 15
CDR3aa: CASSYSLKGSYGYTF

v_gene: TRBV14
len: 14
CDR3aa: CASSPQGGAYEQYF

v_gene: TRBV5-4
len: 16
CDR3aa: CASSSTSGRYTDTQYF

v_gene: TRBV6-5
len: 12
CDR3aa: CASGISVNTIYF

v_gene: TRBV30
len: 14
CDR3aa: CAWRDTATNEKLFF

v_gene: TRBV11-1
len: 16
CDR3aa: CASSLGLAGTTDTQYF

v_gene: TRBV5-6
len: 15
CDR3aa: CASTWGGQGNQPQHF

v_gene: TRBV5-1
len: 16
CDR3aa: CASSLAGVAYNSPLHF

v_gene: TRBV11-3
len: 15
CDR3aa: CASSLAFGLQETQYF

v_gene: TRBV19
len: 17
CDR3aa: CASSIPPGSLIGTEAFF

v_gene: TRBV10-3
len: 15
CDR3aa: CAISDRAQGQDGYTF

v_gene: TRBV29-1
len: 8
CDR3aa: CYKGEQYF

v_gene: TRBV29-1
len: 13
CDR3aa: CSVNRHSNQPQHF

v_gene: TRBV7-2
len: 16
CDR3aa: CASSLDGLPNTGELFF